A selection of T cell receptor beta chains follows, all from one sample in a study of kidney transplant recipient with SARS-CoV-2 infection. TCRdb itself ran the reads through MiXCR, one entry per CDR3 protein. The sample lists roughly 250,000 distinct CDR3 sequences, 29% occurring once. This sample comprised a blood sample, obtained at baseline and on day 111 from a kidney transplant recipient. Every receptor here comes from a male patient between 25 and 39 years old who had COVID-19 and was a kidney transplant recipient. Some T cells may be the graft donor's. CDR3s include the opening cysteine and the closing phenylalanine or tryptophan. D genes are given only for firm matches. Some rows mark clone size as missing; the rest say once, few, many or name a class of expanded clone.

d_gene,abundance,j_gene,v_gene,CDR3aa,CDR3nt
.,many,TRBJ2-5,TRBV25-1,CASSEIGGGEETQYF,TGTGCCAGCAGTGAAATAGGAGGGGGAGAAGAGACCCAGTACTTC
.,.,TRBJ1-2,TRBV6-1,CASSSGYSMRKTYGYTF,TGTGCCAGCAGTAGTGGATACTCTATGCGAAAGACCTATGGCTACACCTTC
.,.,TRBJ2-1,TRBV20-1,CSAPGPSGGYNEQFF,TGCAGTGCTCCTGGTCCTTCCGGAGGGTACAATGAGCAGTTCTTC
.,many,TRBJ2-7,TRBV12-3/TRBV12-4,CASSFSQAYEQYF,TGTGCCAGCAGTTTTTCACAGGCCTACGAGCAGTACTTC
.,.,TRBJ1-2,TRBV11-2,CASSARATSRKTYGYTF,TGTGCCAGCAGCGCTCGGGCAACAAGCAGAAAGACCTATGGCTACACCTTC
TRBD1,many,TRBJ2-7,TRBV7-6,CASSLRTGHYEQYF,TGTGCCAGCAGCTTGAGGACAGGCCACTACGAGCAGTACTTC
.,many,TRBJ1-2,TRBV5-1,CASSSGLVYGYTF,TGCGCCAGCAGCTCGGGACTGGTCTATGGCTACACCTTC
.,many,TRBJ2-5,TRBV3-1,CASSDTRPISFSETQYF,TGTGCCAGCAGCGACACACGTCCCATTTCTTTCTCTGAGACCCAGTACTTC
.,many,TRBJ2-1,TRBV9,CASSVTTGNEQFF,TGTGCCAGCAGCGTAACGACGGGGAATGAGCAGTTCTTC
.,many,TRBJ1-2,TRBV16,CASSLDEVVRKTYGYTF,TGTGCCAGCAGCCTCGACGAGGTCGTTAGAAAGACCTATGGCTACACCTTC
TRBD2,many,TRBJ2-7,TRBV13,CASSLGGGLAGGYEQYF,TGTGCCAGCAGCTTAGGCGGGGGTCTAGCGGGAGGATACGAGCAGTACTTC
.,.,TRBJ2-3,TRBV3-1,CASSLGVVYTGTQYF,TGTGCCAGTAGCTTAGGGGTAGTCTACACAGGTACGCAGTATTTT
.,many,TRBJ1-2,TRBV15,CATSILPRCGKTYGYTF,TGTGCCACCAGCATATTGCCAAGGTGTGGAAAGACCTATGGCTACACCTTC
TRBD2,many,TRBJ2-1,TRBV13,CASSSGLAGNEQFF,TGTGCCAGCAGCTCGGGACTAGCCGGAAATGAGCAGTTCTTC
.,many,TRBJ1-6,TRBV11-2,CASSSGQYNSPLHF,TGTGCCAGCAGTTCGGGACAATATAATTCACCCCTCCACTTT
.,few,TRBJ2-7,TRBV5-4,CASSSKGLSNYEQYF,TGTGCCAGCAGCTCGAAGGGACTGTCGAACTACGAGCAGTACTTC